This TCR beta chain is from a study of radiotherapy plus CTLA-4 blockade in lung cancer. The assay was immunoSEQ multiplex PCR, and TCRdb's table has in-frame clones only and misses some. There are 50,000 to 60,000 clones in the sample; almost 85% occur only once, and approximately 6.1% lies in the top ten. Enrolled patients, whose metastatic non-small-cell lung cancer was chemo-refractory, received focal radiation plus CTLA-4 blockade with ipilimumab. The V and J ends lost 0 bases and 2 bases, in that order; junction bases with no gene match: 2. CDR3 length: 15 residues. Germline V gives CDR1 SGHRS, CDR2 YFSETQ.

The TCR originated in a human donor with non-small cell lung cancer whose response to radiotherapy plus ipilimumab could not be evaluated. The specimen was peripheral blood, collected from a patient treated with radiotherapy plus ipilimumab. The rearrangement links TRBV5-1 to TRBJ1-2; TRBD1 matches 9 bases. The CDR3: CASSLGGTGNYGYTF. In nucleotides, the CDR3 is TGCGCCAGCAGCTTGGGCGGGACAGGGAACTATGGCTACACCTTC. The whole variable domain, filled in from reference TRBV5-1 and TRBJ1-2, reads KAGVTQTPRYLIKTRGQQVTLSCSPISGHRSVSWYQQTPGQGLQFLFEYFSETQRNKGNFPGRFSGRQFSNSRSEMNVSTLELGDSALYLCASSLGGTGNYGYTFGSGTRLTVV.